These 27 T cell receptor beta chains were all obtained from the same sample, sequenced in a study of blood T cell repertoires in COVID-19. Sequenced by immunoSEQ multiplex PCR; TCRdb stores in-frame clones only, minus some. The profile shows fewer than 500,000 clones, 87% of them singletons. Input material: PBMCs or T cells enriched from blood (not recorded which). These receptors came from a woman aged 18-29 years with acute COVID-19.

The rearrangement links TRBV5-1 to TRBJ2-1; the match to TRBD2 covers 9 bases. There are 15 residues in the CDR3. The V and J ends lost 4 bases and 6 bases, in that order; junction bases with no gene match: 8. CDR1 is SGHRS and CDR2 is YFSETQ in the germline V gene. The CDR3 nucleotides read TGCGCCAGCAGCATGTCGGGAGCGGGAGGCAATGAGCAGTTCTTC. This codes for CASSMSGAGGNEQFF.

This chain connects TRBV2 to TRBJ1-2; a weak D match, TRBD1 (5 bases). Germline V gene data show CDR1 as SNHLY and CDR2 as FYNNEI. CDR3 length equals 12 residues. V lost 8 bases to trimming and J lost 3 bases, with 10 bases between them. CDR3 protein: CASFAGYYGYTF. The CDR3, as DNA: TGTGCCAGCTTCGCAGGGTACTATGGCTACACCTTC.

The V gene is TRBV5-1, the J gene TRBJ1-3; D is possibly TRBD1 (5 bases). The CDR3 extends over 16 amino acids. V was shortened by 4 bases and J by 0 bases, with 14 bases between the two germline ends. Germline V gene sequence: CDR1 SGHRS, CDR2 YFSETQ. The CDR3: CASSPWGETSGNTIYF. The DNA for the CDR3 is TGCGCCAGCAGCCCGTGGGGCGAGACCTCTGGAAACACCATATATTTT.

The rearrangement links TRBV20-1 to TRBJ2-1, with 8 bases that match TRBD2. This CDR3 is built from 14 residues. J gave up 5 bases and V 3 bases, and 6 bases lay outside the gene matches. CDR1 and CDR2 from the germline V gene are DFQATT and SNEGSKA (reference sequence). CDR3 amino acids: CSASLSGKNNEQFF. The DNA of the CDR3 is TGCAGTGCTAGTCTTAGCGGGAAAAACAATGAGCAGTTCTTC.

The chain links TRBV27 to TRBJ2-3, with 9 bases identical to TRBD1. V was pared by 5 bases and J by 10 bases, with 4 bases of the junction left unmatched. The CDR3 sequence is 12 residues long. Germline V gene sequence: CDR1 MNHEY, CDR2 SMNVEV (reference sequence). CDR3 amino acids: CASSPRDRAQYF. The CDR3 DNA follows: TGTGCCAGCAGTCCGAGGGACAGGGCGCAGTATTTT.

The rearrangement joins TRBV21-1 to TRBJ1-6. TRBV21-1 is a pseudogene locus. CDR3 length: 16 residues. The CDR3, as DNA: TGTGCCAGCAACACCCGGGGGGGTCTGGTCAATTCACCCCTCCACTTT. This encodes CASNTRGGLVNSPLHF.

This clone was observed once. The genes are TRBV5-1 and TRBJ2-5; D is perhaps TRBD1 (5 bases). The V end lost 4 bases, the J end lost 2 bases, and 18 bases lay between the germline ends. The CDR3 totals 16 residues. Germline V gives CDR1 SGHRS, CDR2 YFSETQ. DNA of the CDR3: TGCGCCAGCAGCCCCCATCGACAGAGGAGACAAGAGACCCAGTACTTC. This sequence encodes CASSPHRQRRQETQYF.

This chain uses TRBV3-1 (or the pseudogene TRBV3-2) with TRBJ2-7, with D possibly being TRBD1 (6 bases). Germline V gene lookup returns CDR1 LGHDT and CDR2 YNNKEL (reference sequence). Trimming cost V 0 bases and J 5 bases, with 11 bases left between them. The CDR3 consists of 14 residues. The CDR3 is CASSQEDRSDEQYF. CDR3 DNA: TGTGCCAGCAGCCAAGAAGACAGGTCAGACGAGCAGTACTTC.

The J gene is TRBJ1-2, the V gene TRBV28, with a possible D match to TRBD1 (6 bases). Per the germline V gene, CDR1 is MDHEN and CDR2 is SYDVKM. The CDR3 is made up of 13 amino acids. With 2 bases removed from V and 11 bases from J, the gap between germline ends came to 15 bases. The chain's CDR3 is CASSLKDRWSYTF. The CDR3 region has the DNA TGTGCCAGCAGTTTAAAGGACAGATGGAGTTACACCTTC.

This chain connects TRBV27 to TRBJ1-6, with D unclear. This CDR3 comprises 14 residues. V dropped 4 bases and J dropped 9 bases, with 13 bases sitting between them. CDR1 is MNHEY, CDR2 SMNVEV, per germline (reference sequence). The CDR3 spells CASSYRGVLSPLHF. For the CDR3, the DNA is TGTGCCAGCAGTTATCGCGGGGTCCTTTCACCCCTCCACTTT.

The chain employs TRBV9 and TRBJ2-1; D is undetermined. This CDR3 contains 15 residues. The germline V gene encodes CDR1 SGDLS and CDR2 YYNGEE. The V end lost 5 bases, the J end lost 2 bases, and 14 bases lay between the germline ends. The CDR3 spells CASSSSVSAYNEQFF. The CDR3 coding sequence is TGTGCCAGCAGTTCGAGCGTGAGTGCCTACAATGAGCAGTTCTTC.

V and J are TRBV6-5 and TRBJ1-3, with unresolved D. The germline V and J ends were trimmed by 2 bases and 4 bases, with 9 bases remaining between them. Per the germline V gene, CDR1 is MNHEY and CDR2 is SVGAGI. The CDR3 extends over 14 amino acids. Here the CDR3 DNA reads TGTGCCAGCAGTTACACCGGAGAGGGAAACACCATATATTTT. Encoded protein: CASSYTGEGNTIYF.

The rearrangement links TRBV5-1 to TRBJ1-2; 8 bases align to TRBD1. Trimming removed 3 bases from V and 7 bases from J; junction bases left unmatched: 11. The germline V gene has CDR1 SGHRS and CDR2 YFSETQ. There are 15 residues in the CDR3. The CDR3 coding sequence is TGCGCCAGCAGCTCGTTCAAGACAGGGGCAGGTGGCTACACCTTC. Translated: CASSSFKTGAGGYTF.

This clone has a single count. The J gene is TRBJ1-1, the V gene TRBV6-5, with a tentative D call TRBD1 (6 bases). The germline V and J ends were trimmed by 4 bases and 2 bases, with 17 bases remaining between them. The CDR3 has 16 amino acids. CDR1 and CDR2 (germline): MNHEY, SVGAGI. The CDR3 here is CASSLTGHTRNTEAFF. For the CDR3, the DNA is TGTGCCAGCAGTTTGACAGGACACACACGCAACACTGAAGCTTTCTTT.

In the case of this clone: At the DNA level, this CDR3 is encoded by other sequences in the same sample as well. The chain employs TRBV9 and TRBJ2-3, with D possibly TRBD2 on 5 matching bases. The germline V and J ends were trimmed by 2 bases and 1 base, with 5 bases remaining between them. The CDR3 consists of 13 residues. Germline loops: CDR1 SGDLS, CDR2 YYNGEE. This CDR3 is CASSVRGTDTQYF. CDR3 coding DNA: TGTGCCAGCAGCGTGCGGGGCACAGATACGCAGTATTTT.

The gene calls are TRBV12-3 or TRBV12-4 and TRBJ2-2; D not certain. The CDR3 consists of 12 residues. Trimming left V 3 bases short and J 6 bases short, with 5 bases between. CDR3 protein: CASSLFAGELFF. Written as DNA, the CDR3 is TGTGCCAGCAGTTTGTTCGCCGGGGAGCTGTTTTTT.

This rearrangement joins TRBV11-3 to TRBJ2-1; 8 nucleotides line up with TRBD2. The V gene's germline CDR1 is SGHNT and CDR2 YENEEA. Trimming cost V 5 bases and J 10 bases; bases outside gene matches: 7. This CDR3 comprises 13 residues. In DNA, the CDR3 is TGTGCCAGCAGCCCTAGCGGGCTGGGCGAGCAGTTCTTC. It is translated as CASSPSGLGEQFF.

For this clone: This specimen includes other DNA sequences encoding the same CDR3. The rearrangement joins TRBV7-2 to TRBJ1-1; D might be TRBD1 (6 bases). The length of the CDR3 is 13 residues. Per the germline V gene, CDR1 is SGHTA and CDR2 is FQGNSA. V was clipped by 4 bases and J by 1 base, with 7 bases between them. The CDR3 DNA reads as TGTGCCAGCAGCTCGGGACAGAACACTGAAGCTTTCTTT. It specifies CASSSGQNTEAFF.

This chain uses TRBV4-2 with TRBJ2-1; 9 nucleotides agree with TRBD2. With 4 bases clipped from V and 3 bases from J, the junction kept 10 bases outside the gene matches. CDR3 length: 17 amino acids. The germline gives CDR1 LGHNA, CDR2 YNFKEQ. The CDR3: CASSRKIGGGDYNEQFF. In DNA, the CDR3 is TGTGCCAGCAGCCGAAAGATAGGCGGGGGGGACTACAATGAGCAGTTCTTC.

V and J are TRBV7-2 and TRBJ2-1; TRBD2 might be the D (6 bases). The CDR3 has 14 amino acids. V lost 5 bases, J lost 6 bases, and 14 bases lay in between. CDR1 SGHTA and CDR2 FQGNSA come from the germline V gene. The CDR3 DNA follows: TGTGCCAGCAGCCGGGGGTTCGGGAGCAATGAGCAGTTCTTC. It translates to CASSRGFGSNEQFF.

The rearrangement uses TRBV10-2 and TRBJ2-4, with a weak D call TRBD1 (5 bases). Trimming stripped 3 bases from V and 1 base from J, with 10 bases between. Germline V gene data show CDR1 as WSHSY and CDR2 as SAAADI. The length of the CDR3 is 15 residues. In nucleotides, the CDR3 is TGCGCCAGCAGTGAAAGGCAGGGCGCCAAAAACATTCAGTACTTC. Protein product: CASSERQGAKNIQYF.

On this clone: Other DNA sequences of this sample code for an identical CDR3. The rearrangement uses TRBV5-4 and TRBJ1-2; 8 nucleotides align to TRBD1. The CDR3 is 13 residues long. Germline CDR1 reads SGHNT; CDR2 reads YYREEE (reference sequence). V shed 0 bases and J 6 bases; nucleotides not matched to a gene: 1. CDR3 bases: TGTGCCAGCAGCTTGGCAGGGGGCAATGGCTACACCTTC. Translated: CASSLAGGNGYTF.

This chain's CDR3 is CASSSTGRDEKLFF. The DNA for the CDR3 is TGTGCCAGCAGCTCAACAGGGAGGGATGAAAAACTGTTTTTT. V and J are TRBV5-6 and TRBJ1-4; D possibly corresponds to TRBD1 (6 bases). The V and J ends lost 3 bases and 6 bases respectively, with 12 bases between them. CDR1 is SGHDT, CDR2 YYEEEE, per germline. This CDR3 is built from 14 residues.

J is TRBJ1-3 and V is TRBV4-1, with 7 bases that match TRBD1. J lost 4 bases, V lost 3 bases, and 3 bases had no gene match. This CDR3 contains 14 residues. Germline V lookup: CDR1 MGHRA, CDR2 YSYEKL. The CDR3 DNA follows: TGCGCCAGCAGCCATCTACAGGGGGGAAACACCATATATTTT. Residues: CASSHLQGGNTIYF.

This chain joins TRBV5-1 and TRBJ2-1; 8 nucleotides align to TRBD1. Losses at the gene ends were 5 bases for V and 1 base for J; bases not matched to a gene: 8. Germline V gene sequence: CDR1 SGHRS, CDR2 YFSETQ. There are 16 residues in the CDR3. Written as DNA, the CDR3 is TGCGCCAGCAGGTCCGGGACAGGTCAGTCCTACAATGAGCAGTTCTTC. Its protein product is CASRSGTGQSYNEQFF.

This clone was counted a single time. The chain combines TRBV28 with TRBJ2-5; weak D call: TRBD2 (5 bases). Germline V gene sequence: CDR1 MDHEN, CDR2 SYDVKM. V was clipped by 4 bases and J by 2 bases, with 14 bases between them. The CDR3 length is 15 residues. In nucleotides, the CDR3 is TGTGCCAGCAGTTCCTCCCGAGGGCTTCAAGAGACCCAGTACTTC. It codes for CASSSSRGLQETQYF.

The chain combines TRBV7-9 with TRBJ1-1; the D is unclear. Per germline, CDR1 SEHNR and CDR2 FQNEAQ (reference sequence). Trimming removed 1 base from V and 10 bases from J, with 10 bases in between. The CDR3 loop spans 12 amino acids. The CDR3 protein is CASSLDHLGAFF. DNA for the CDR3: TGTGCCAGCAGCTTAGACCATCTAGGAGCTTTCTTT.